This T cell receptor (beta chain) was identified in a study of lymphopenia after photon versus proton radiotherapy. General study findings and limits: Post-nadir diversity loss with photons came from oligoclonal expansion, particularly CD8+ Temra cells.

Sequencing was performed with immunoSEQ multiplex PCR; in TCRdb, only in-frame clones are kept and a portion is missing. The top ten clones hold roughly 1.4% of a sample with 75,000 to 90,000 clones, around four fifths of them seen once. As regards this clone: The antigen is unknown.

The V end lost 0 bases, the J end lost 4 bases, and 9 bases lay between the germline ends. The CDR3 covers 14 residues. The V gene's germline CDR1 is SGHAT and CDR2 FQNNGV. The sequence derives from a man aged 55 to 69 with pancreatic cancer. Sequencing was performed on peripheral blood, taken from a patient treated with proton-based radiotherapy. The V and J genes are TRBV11-2 and TRBJ2-5; D remains ambiguous. The CDR3 sequence: CASSLDLAAETQYF. CDR3 DNA sequence: TGTGCCAGCAGCTTAGATTTGGCAGCAGAGACCCAGTACTTC.